One sample yielded the 12 T cell receptor beta chains listed below, sequenced in a study of T cell responses to AZD1222 COVID-19 vaccine. Measured with immunoSEQ multiplex PCR; TCRdb has only the in-frame clones, and not every one. The sample includes approximately 150,000 clones, roughly nine tenths seen only once; the top ten take around 1%. The material was peripheral blood, obtained 28 days after the second AZD1222 dose. The receptors here all came from an adult who received the AZD1222 COVID-19 vaccine.

The V gene is TRBV29-1, the J gene TRBJ1-5; 9 positions match TRBD1. Germline-derived CDR1 and CDR2 are SQVTM and ANQGSEA. The CDR3 has 19 residues. Germline trimming cut 4 bases from V and 0 bases from J; bases unmatched to any gene: 16. The CDR3 DNA follows: TGCAGCGTTGTAGTTAGGGGACAGGGTGTTTTTGGTAGCAATCAGCCCCAGCATTTT. Its protein is CSVVVRGQGVFGSNQPQHF.

The rearrangement links TRBV10-3 to TRBJ1-2, with D tentatively TRBD1 (5 bases). Germline V gene sequence: CDR1 ENHRY, CDR2 SYGVKD. V lost 7 bases and J lost 0, with 18 bases in between. There are 16 residues in the CDR3. In DNA, the CDR3 is TGTGCCATCAACAGTCTGCGGGTGGGGCCTAACTATGGCTACACCTTC. Protein: CAINSLRVGPNYGYTF.

The gene calls are TRBV19 and TRBJ1-3; TRBD1 agrees at 10 bases. Trimming took 6 bases from V and 4 from J; bases not matched to a gene: 6. The germline V gene encodes CDR1 LNHDA and CDR2 SQIVND (reference sequence). The CDR3 runs 15 residues. CDR3 bases: TGTGCCAGTAGGTGGGGACAGGGGACAGGAAACACCATATATTTT. Translation: CASRWGQGTGNTIYF.

The V and J genes are TRBV3-1 (or the pseudogene TRBV3-2) and TRBJ1-1; D not resolved. This CDR3 contains 13 residues. V dropped 4 bases and J dropped 1 base, with 7 bases sitting between them. Germline CDR1 is LGHDT and CDR2 is YNNKEL (reference sequence). This chain's CDR3 is CASSPSANTEAFF. Written as DNA, the CDR3 is TGTGCCAGCAGCCCCTCAGCGAACACTGAAGCTTTCTTT.

The rearrangement uses TRBV6-1 and TRBJ2-1, with TRBD2 matching 8 bases. The V gene end was trimmed by 4 bases and the J gene end by 4 bases; junction bases not matched to a gene: 9. This CDR3 is built from 16 residues. The germline gives CDR1 MNHNS, CDR2 SASEGT. The CDR3 loop reads CASSGPTSGTYNEQFF. The DNA of the CDR3 is TGTGCCAGCAGTGGACCAACTAGCGGCACATACAATGAGCAGTTCTTC.

The chain uses TRBV6-5 and TRBJ1-2; 8 nucleotides align to TRBD1. J gave up 3 bases and V 7 bases, and 7 bases lay outside the gene matches. This CDR3 is 14 amino acids long. Germline values: CDR1 MNHEY, CDR2 SVGAGI. The CDR3 here is CASKRTGWDYGYTF. Here the CDR3 DNA reads TGTGCCAGCAAACGGACAGGGTGGGACTATGGCTACACCTTC.

This clone has more than one count but fewer than ten. The V and J genes are TRBV5-6 and TRBJ2-7; D is perhaps TRBD1 (5 bases). With 4 bases removed from V and 3 bases from J, the gap between germline ends came to 14 bases. The germline CDR1 and CDR2 sequences are SGHDT and YYEEEE. This CDR3 has 14 residues. CDR3: CASSEYGRGYEQYF. Written as DNA, the CDR3 is TGTGCCAGCAGCGAGTATGGTAGGGGCTACGAGCAGTACTTC.

This chain connects TRBV5-1 to TRBJ2-3; D remains unclear. The V gene lost 4 bases and the J gene lost 2 bases, with 5 bases spanning the gap. Germline values: CDR1 SGHRS, CDR2 YFSETQ. This CDR3 is built from 12 residues. The CDR3 spells CASSPDTDTQYF. The CDR3 coding sequence is TGCGCCAGCAGCCCAGACACAGATACGCAGTATTTT.

The J gene is TRBJ1-6, the V gene TRBV27; D remains ambiguous. Trimming took 1 base from V and 0 from J, leaving 22 bases between them. The CDR3 is 21 residues long. The germline gives CDR1 MNHEY, CDR2 SMNVEV (reference sequence). The DNA of the CDR3 is TGTGCCAGCAGTTTATGGGGAGCCTTCTACACGCAAAACTCCTATAATTCACCCCTCCACTTT. It encodes CASSLWGAFYTQNSYNSPLHF.

This chain connects TRBV9 to TRBJ1-2, with 12 bases fitting TRBD1. The CDR3 extends over 16 amino acids. Germline CDR1 and CDR2: SGDLS and YYNGEE. V shed 3 bases, J shed 7 bases, and the junction held 10 bases outside the gene matches. This CDR3 is CASSARGQGAGRGYTF. The DNA of the CDR3 is TGTGCCAGCAGCGCACGGGGACAGGGGGCTGGTCGTGGCTACACCTTC.

The chain recombines TRBV10-3 with TRBJ2-5; 10 bases agree with TRBD1. Trimming took 3 bases from V and 4 from J; bases not matched to a gene: 5. The length of the CDR3 is 15 residues. Germline V gene data show CDR1 as ENHRY and CDR2 as SYGVKD. The CDR3 DNA reads as TGTGCCATCAGTGATCGACAGGGGGCAACAGAGACCCAGTACTTC. It translates to CAISDRQGATETQYF.

The chain employs TRBV7-9 and TRBJ1-6, with TRBD1 as a possible D gene (6 bases). The germline V gene encodes CDR1 SEHNR and CDR2 FQNEAQ (reference sequence). This CDR3 has 14 residues. V was cut by 6 bases and J by 1 base, with 7 bases left in between. The CDR3 spells CASRQGSYNSPLHF. The CDR3 DNA reads as TGTGCCAGCAGGCAGGGGTCCTATAATTCACCCCTCCACTTT.